These 30 T cell receptor beta chains originate from one sample sequenced in a study of blood T cell repertoires in COVID-19. Sequencing used immunoSEQ multiplex PCR; TCRdb keeps in-frame clones, though not all of them. The sample lists approximately 150,000 clones; around 89% were seen once. The sequencing input was peripheral blood. The receptors were sampled from a man aged 45-65 years with active or convalescent COVID-19.

The V and J genes are TRBV28 and TRBJ2-1; 7 bases match TRBD1. The CDR3 has 14 amino acids. J was trimmed by 7 bases and V by 6 bases; bases with no gene match: 9. Germline V gives CDR1 MDHEN, CDR2 SYDVKM. The CDR3 is CASRTGQGVNEQFF. Written as DNA, the CDR3 is TGTGCCAGCAGGACCGGGCAGGGGGTGAATGAGCAGTTCTTC.

This chain's CDR3 is CATRSRQGASSDTQYF. CDR3 nucleotide sequence: TGTGCCACCCGATCGCGACAGGGGGCGTCGTCAGATACGCAGTATTTT. This chain uses TRBV24-1 with TRBJ2-3, with TRBD1 matching 10 bases. Per germline, CDR1 KGHDR and CDR2 SFDVKD. V lost 9 bases to trimming and J lost 4 bases; unmatched junction nucleotides: 12. CDR3 length: 16 amino acids.

Only a few counts were recorded for this clone. This chain uses TRBV7-8 with TRBJ2-7, with 9 bases identical to TRBD1. V gave up 0 bases and J gave up 6 bases; unmatched junction bases: 3. The CDR3 sequence is 14 residues long. Germline CDR1 reads SGHVS; CDR2 reads FQNEAQ. CDR3 region: CASSLADRGREQYF. The CDR3 region has the DNA TGTGCCAGCAGCTTAGCGGACAGGGGTCGCGAGCAGTACTTC. Supplemented by reference TRBV7-8 and TRBJ2-7, the full variable domain reads GAGVSQSPRYKVAKRGQDVALRCDPISGHVSLFWYQQALGQGPEFLTYFQNEAQLDKSGLPSDRFFAERPEGSVSTLKIQRTQQEDSAVYLCASSLADRGREQYFGPGTRLTVT.

The chain uses TRBV19 and TRBJ1-1; 9 nucleotides align to TRBD1. Germline V gene data show CDR1 as LNHDA and CDR2 as SQIVND (reference sequence). Losses at the gene ends were 7 bases for V and 4 bases for J; bases not matched to a gene: 4. The CDR3 consists of 13 residues. This chain's CDR3 is CASTATGGTEAFF. The CDR3 nucleotides are TGTGCCAGTACCGCGACAGGGGGCACTGAAGCTTTCTTT.

The chain combines TRBV5-1 with TRBJ2-3; D may be TRBD2 (6 bases). Germline V CDR1 and CDR2: SGHRS, YFSETQ. The V end was cut by 1 base, the J end by 4 bases, with 13 bases between. The CDR3 consists of 15 residues. DNA for the CDR3: TGCGCCAGCAGCTTGTACAACGGGGAGGCAGATACGCAGTATTTT. This sequence encodes CASSLYNGEADTQYF. The full variable domain, with the rest looked up from reference TRBV5-1 and TRBJ2-3, is KAGVTQTPRYLIKTRGQQVTLSCSPISGHRSVSWYQQTPGQGLQFLFEYFSETQRNKGNFPGRFSGRQFSNSRSEMNVSTLELGDSALYLCASSLYNGEADTQYFGPGTRLTVL.

The count of this clone is one. The genes are TRBV12-5 and TRBJ1-1; D not resolved. This CDR3 has 12 residues. Germline V CDR1 and CDR2: LGHNT, FRNRAP. Trimming pared 1 base from V and 7 bases from J, leaving 7 bases between. DNA for the CDR3: TGTGCTAGTGGTTTGGGTGAGGGTGAAGCTTTCTTT. This gives the protein CASGLGEGEAFF.

The chain carries TRBV7-2 and TRBJ2-7, with D tentatively TRBD1 (6 bases). V lost 3 bases and J lost 3, with 9 bases in between. Germline CDR1 SGHTA, CDR2 FQGNSA. The CDR3 is made up of 13 amino acids. CDR3 DNA: TGTGCCAGCAGCTTTGACAGGAACTACGAGCAGTACTTC. Protein sequence: CASSFDRNYEQYF.

Only one count was recorded for this clone. V usage is TRBV10-1 and J usage is TRBJ2-7; D not certain. V was trimmed by 2 bases and J by 4 bases, leaving 15 bases between them. Germline loops: CDR1 WNHNN, CDR2 SYGVQD (reference sequence). The CDR3 sequence is 15 residues long. CDR3 residues: CASSELVGSTYEQYF. CDR3 coding DNA: TGCGCCAGCAGTGAGCTAGTCGGCAGCACGTACGAGCAGTACTTC.

A single count supports this clone. The chain is built from TRBV11-2 and TRBJ2-5; 11 nucleotides agree with TRBD2. Germline V lookup: CDR1 SGHAT, CDR2 FQNNGV. CDR3 length equals 15 residues. The junction had 3 bases not matched to a gene; V was cut back by 5 bases and J by 1 base. Written as DNA, the CDR3 is TGTGCCAGCAGCCCGGGGACTAGCGGCCAAGAGACCCAGTACTTC. Its translation: CASSPGTSGQETQYF.

The rearrangement links TRBV5-1 to TRBJ1-1, with D possibly TRBD1 on 5 matching bases. The CDR3 totals 14 residues. V was cut by 0 bases and J by 4 bases, with 10 bases left in between. Germline V gene lookup returns CDR1 SGHRS and CDR2 YFSETQ. The CDR3 nucleotides read TGCGCCAGCAGCTTGGACGGGGGTGGCACTGAAGCTTTCTTT. Protein sequence: CASSLDGGGTEAFF.

This chain joins TRBV10-3 and TRBJ2-1, with 12 bases lining up with TRBD1. The CDR3 has 16 residues. The V gene's germline CDR1 is ENHRY and CDR2 SYGVKD. Germline trimming cut 3 bases from V and 7 bases from J; bases unmatched to any gene: 7. The DNA for the CDR3 is TGTGCCATCAGTGAAAGGGGACAGGGGGCGCCGAATGAGCAGTTCTTC. This encodes CAISERGQGAPNEQFF.

The CDR3: CASNPLGEGVYGNQPQHF. CDR3 in DNA: TGTGCCAGCAACCCTCTCGGGGAGGGAGTATACGGCAATCAGCCCCAGCATTTT. V is TRBV28 and J is TRBJ1-5; no firm D call. From germline, CDR1 is MDHEN and CDR2 SYDVKM. V dropped 7 bases and J dropped 2 bases, with 24 bases sitting between them. The CDR3 length is 18 residues.

The V and J genes are TRBV29-1 and TRBJ2-7, with D possibly matching TRBD1 (6 bases). The CDR3 is made up of 12 amino acids. The ends were cut back, 4 bases at V and 3 bases at J, with 10 bases in the middle. Germline V gives CDR1 SQVTM, CDR2 ANQGSEA. Here the CDR3 DNA reads TGCAGCGTTGCACAGGGAAACTACGAGCAGTACTTC. It yields the protein CSVAQGNYEQYF.

This sequence joins TRBV18 and TRBJ1-1; no clear D. With 3 bases removed from V and 0 bases from J, the gap between germline ends came to 11 bases. CDR3 length: 15 residues. Germline loops: CDR1 KGHSH, CDR2 LQKENI. The CDR3 sequence: CASSPERFMNTEAFF. The CDR3 DNA reads as TGTGCCAGCTCACCCGAGCGGTTCATGAACACTGAAGCTTTCTTT. The whole variable domain, filled in from reference TRBV18 and TRBJ1-1, reads NAGVMQNPRHLVRRRGQEARLRCSPMKGHSHVYWYRQLPEEGLKFMVYLQKENIIDESGMPKERFSAEFPKEGPSILRIQQVVRGDSAAYFCASSPERFMNTEAFFGQGTRLTVV.

This sequence joins TRBV6-1 and TRBJ1-2, with D unresolved. CDR1 MNHNS and CDR2 SASEGT come from the germline V gene. Trimming removed 1 base at V and 2 bases at J, with 8 bases between. The CDR3 has 14 amino acids. CDR3 protein: CASSEGGWNYGYTF. The CDR3 DNA reads TGTGCCAGCAGTGAAGGCGGGTGGAACTATGGCTACACCTTC.

The chain combines TRBV5-1 with TRBJ2-7; perhaps TRBD1 as D (5 bases). The V and J ends lost 2 bases and 5 bases respectively, with 14 bases between them. The CDR3 contains 14 residues. Germline CDR1 reads SGHRS; CDR2 reads YFSETQ. The CDR3 DNA follows: TGCGCCAGCAGCTTAGACCTCTCGACAGACGAGCAGTACTTC. This encodes CASSLDLSTDEQYF.

This chain connects TRBV3-1 (or the pseudogene TRBV3-2) to TRBJ2-5; perhaps TRBD1 as D (6 bases). CDR1 is LGHDT and CDR2 is YNNKEL in the germline V gene (reference sequence). The CDR3 covers 14 residues. The ends were cut back, 4 bases at V and 5 bases at J, with 14 bases in the middle. The CDR3 nucleotides are TGTGCCAGCAGCCGCGGACAGCGGTGGGAGACCCAGTACTTC. This gives the protein CASSRGQRWETQYF.

This clone was seen once. This chain links TRBV25-1 with TRBJ2-3; TRBD1 matches 7 bases. This CDR3 contains 12 residues. Germline V CDR1 and CDR2: MGHDK, SYGVNS. The J segment lost 8 bases and the V segment lost 8 bases, leaving 7 bases of the junction unmatched. CDR3 DNA: TGTGCCAGCGGCCTTAGACAGGGTACGCAGTATTTT. Its protein is CASGLRQGTQYF.

This clone has just one count. CDR3 DNA: TGCGCCAGCAGCCCACAGCCCGGGACAGGGGTGAACAATGAGCAGTTCTTC. Protein: CASSPQPGTGVNNEQFF. The chain joins TRBV5-1 to TRBJ2-1; 10 nucleotides align to TRBD1. The CDR3 is made up of 17 amino acids. V lost 4 bases and J lost 5; bases outside the gene matches: 12. Germline assignment: CDR1 SGHRS and CDR2 YFSETQ.

The rearrangement links TRBV24-1 to TRBJ2-7, with 7 bases aligning to TRBD2. The CDR3 is 13 residues long. Per the germline V gene, CDR1 is KGHDR and CDR2 is SFDVKD. V lost 7 bases to trimming and J lost 3 bases; unmatched junction nucleotides: 5. The CDR3 DNA follows: TGTGCCACCAGCCTCGGCGGGGGCTACGAGCAGTACTTC. Its protein product is CATSLGGGYEQYF.

J is TRBJ2-7 and V is TRBV5-3; TRBD2 matches 12 bases. TRBV5-3 belongs to the ORF category, with a function that is uncertain. This CDR3 spans 17 amino acids. V shed 3 bases and J 4 bases; nucleotides not matched to a gene: 11. CDR3 protein: CARSSQPPSGREYEQYF. DNA of the CDR3: TGTGCCAGAAGCTCCCAACCCCCTAGCGGGAGGGAGTACGAGCAGTACTTC.

The V call is TRBV5-4, the J call TRBJ2-7; 7 nucleotides align to TRBD1. This CDR3 comprises 16 residues. After removal of 1 base from V and 3 bases from J, the junction contained 10 bases not matched to a gene. The germline gives CDR1 SGHNT, CDR2 YYREEE (reference sequence). The CDR3 is CASSLTGTASFYEQYF. Written as DNA, the CDR3 is TGTGCCAGCAGCTTGACCGGGACAGCAAGCTTCTACGAGCAGTACTTC.

The chain couples TRBV4-3 to TRBJ1-1, with 7 positions matching TRBD1. V lost 1 base and J lost 3; bases outside the gene matches: 8. CDR1 LGHNA and CDR2 YSLEER come from the germline V gene. The CDR3 spans 16 residues. The CDR3 DNA reads as TGCGCCAGCAGCCAAGGGCGATACAGGGGTGACACTGAAGCTTTCTTT. Translation gives CASSQGRYRGDTEAFF.

The genes are TRBV24-1 and TRBJ2-3, with a weak D call TRBD2 (6 bases). V was trimmed by 10 bases and J by 0 bases, leaving 10 bases between them. The CDR3 spans 13 residues. From germline, CDR1 is KGHDR and CDR2 SFDVKD. CDR3 DNA sequence: TGTGCCACATCGGAGGGCAGCACAGATACGCAGTATTTT. Translating gives CATSEGSTDTQYF.

The genes are TRBV12-3 or TRBV12-4 and TRBJ1-3; D gene ambiguous. V lost 8 bases, J lost 4 bases, and 9 bases lay in between. The CDR3 totals 12 residues. The CDR3 protein is CASRGSGNTIYF. In nucleotides, the CDR3 is TGTGCCAGCCGAGGCAGCGGAAACACCATATATTTT.

The chain recombines TRBV5-1 with TRBJ1-2, with TRBD1 identical over 9 bases. Germline CDR1 SGHRS, CDR2 YFSETQ. The CDR3 runs 16 residues. After removal of 4 bases from V and 0 bases from J, the junction contained 7 bases not matched to a gene. CDR3 DNA sequence: TGCGCCAGCAGCCCAAGGACAGGGGAAACTAACTATGGCTACACCTTC. It codes for CASSPRTGETNYGYTF.

This clone is a singleton in its sample. Here the CDR3 reads CASSPGQGREKLFF. CDR3 nucleotides: TGTGCCAGCTCACCTGGACAGGGTCGGGAAAAACTGTTTTTT. The chain has TRBV18 and TRBJ1-4; 8 positions match TRBD1. J was trimmed by 8 bases and V by 3 bases; bases with no gene match: 5. The CDR3 is made up of 14 amino acids. CDR1 is KGHSH and CDR2 is LQKENI in the germline V gene.

V is TRBV4-1 and J is TRBJ1-5, with 7 bases fitting TRBD1. Trimming removed 4 bases from V and 7 bases from J; junction bases left unmatched: 10. Germline CDR1 MGHRA, CDR2 YSYEKL. This CDR3 region has 15 residues. CDR3 region: CASSPDPGGNQPQHF. CDR3 in DNA: TGCGCCAGCAGCCCAGACCCAGGGGGAAACCAGCCCCAGCATTTT.

This chain links TRBV2 with TRBJ1-2; 10 bases fit TRBD1. CDR1 and CDR2 (germline): SNHLY, FYNNEI. CDR3 size: 13 residues. V was clipped by 6 bases and J by 6 bases; unmatched bases: 4. CDR3 loop: CASRGTGVDGYTF. The CDR3 coding sequence is TGTGCCAGCAGGGGGACAGGGGTGGATGGCTACACCTTC.

This chain joins TRBV19 and TRBJ1-1, with 7 bases aligning to TRBD1. Trimming took 3 bases from V and 8 from J; bases not matched to a gene: 12. Germline V gene lookup returns CDR1 LNHDA and CDR2 SQIVND (reference sequence). The CDR3 is 15 residues long. The CDR3, as DNA: TGTGCCAGTAGTATCCAGGGGGACGAGTGGCTAGAAGCTTTCTTT. Its translation: CASSIQGDEWLEAFF.